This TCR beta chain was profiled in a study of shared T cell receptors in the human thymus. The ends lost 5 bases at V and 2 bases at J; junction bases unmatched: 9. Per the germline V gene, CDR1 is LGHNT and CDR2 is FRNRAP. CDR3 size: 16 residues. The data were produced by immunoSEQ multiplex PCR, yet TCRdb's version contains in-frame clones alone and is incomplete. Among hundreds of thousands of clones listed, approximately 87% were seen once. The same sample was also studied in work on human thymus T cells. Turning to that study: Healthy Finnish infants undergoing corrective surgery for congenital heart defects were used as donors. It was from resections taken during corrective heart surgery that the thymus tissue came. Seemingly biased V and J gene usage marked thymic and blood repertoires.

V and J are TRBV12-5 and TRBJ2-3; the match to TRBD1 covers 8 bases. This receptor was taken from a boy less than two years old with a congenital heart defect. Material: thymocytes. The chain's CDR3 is CASGPPYRGNTDTQYF. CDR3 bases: TGTGCTAGTGGTCCACCCTACAGGGGGAACACAGATACGCAGTATTTT.